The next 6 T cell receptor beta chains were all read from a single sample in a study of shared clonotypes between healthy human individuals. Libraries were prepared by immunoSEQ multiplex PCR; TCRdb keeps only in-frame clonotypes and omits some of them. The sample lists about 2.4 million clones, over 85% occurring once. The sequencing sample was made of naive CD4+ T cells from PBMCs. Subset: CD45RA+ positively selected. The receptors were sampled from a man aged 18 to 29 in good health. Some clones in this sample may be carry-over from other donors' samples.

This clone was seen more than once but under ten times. The CDR3: CASSDQGPPYEQYF. The CDR3 coding sequence is TGTGCCAGCAGTGATCAGGGGCCCCCCTACGAGCAGTACTTC. The chain joins TRBV2 to TRBJ2-7; possibly TRBD1 for D (6 bases). This CDR3 region has 14 residues. V was clipped by 3 bases and J by 2 bases, with 11 bases between them. Germline-derived CDR1 and CDR2 are SNHLY and FYNNEI.

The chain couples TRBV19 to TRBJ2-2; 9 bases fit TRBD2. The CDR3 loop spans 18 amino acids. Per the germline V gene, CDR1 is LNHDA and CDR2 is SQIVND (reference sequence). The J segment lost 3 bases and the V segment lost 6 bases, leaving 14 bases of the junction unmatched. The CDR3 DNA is TGTGCCAGTAGAACGGTGACTAGCGGAGGGGGTCACACCGGGGAGCTGTTTTTT. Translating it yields CASRTVTSGGGHTGELFF.

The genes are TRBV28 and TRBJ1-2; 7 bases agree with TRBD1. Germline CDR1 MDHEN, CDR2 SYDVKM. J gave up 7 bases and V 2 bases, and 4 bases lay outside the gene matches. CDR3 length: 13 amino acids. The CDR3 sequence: CASSLAQGGGYTF. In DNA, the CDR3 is TGTGCCAGCAGTTTAGCGCAGGGGGGTGGCTACACCTTC.

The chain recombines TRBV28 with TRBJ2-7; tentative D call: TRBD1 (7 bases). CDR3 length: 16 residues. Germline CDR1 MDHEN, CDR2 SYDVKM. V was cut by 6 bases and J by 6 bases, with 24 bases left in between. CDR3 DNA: TGTGCCAGCAGAGCTCATGAGGGTGGAGGGGGCCTCGAGCAGTACTTC. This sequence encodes CASRAHEGGGGLEQYF.

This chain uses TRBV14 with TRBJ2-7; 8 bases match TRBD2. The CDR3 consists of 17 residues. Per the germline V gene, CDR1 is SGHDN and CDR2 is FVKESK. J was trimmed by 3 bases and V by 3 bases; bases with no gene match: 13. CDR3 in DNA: TGTGCCAGCAGCCAGAGAGGACTAGCTCGCGATATCTACGAGCAGTACTTC. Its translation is CASSQRGLARDIYEQYF.

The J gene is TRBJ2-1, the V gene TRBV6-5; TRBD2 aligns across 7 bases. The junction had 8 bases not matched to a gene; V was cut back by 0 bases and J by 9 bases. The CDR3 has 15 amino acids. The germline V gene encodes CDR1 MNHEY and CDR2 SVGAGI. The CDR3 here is CASSYSGGGPSEQFF. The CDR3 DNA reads TGTGCCAGCAGTTACTCGGGGGGAGGGCCCAGTGAGCAGTTCTTC.